The clone carrying this TCR beta chain was counted ten times or more. This sample was taken from a study of Graves' ophthalmopathy and Graves' hyperthyroidism. TCR beta CDR3 regions were amplified from RNA transcripts. First-round RT-PCR with HTBI primers preceded a second-round multiplex PCR. TCRdb re-called the multiplex PCR reads with MiXCR, one entry per CDR3 protein. The repertoire holds over 450,000 distinct CDR3 sequences, with roughly 14% as singletons. The CDR3 runs to 15 residues. The V gene end was trimmed by 5 bases and the J gene end by 2 bases; junction bases not matched to a gene: 8. CDR1 SGHTA and CDR2 FQGNSA come from the germline V gene. It was on clinical symptoms, serum thyroxine, TRAb, thyroid ultrasound and orbital computed tomography that diagnosis relied.

This chain joins TRBV7-2 and TRBJ2-7, with TRBD2 matching over 8 bases. The clonotype originates from a woman aged 25 to 39 with Graves' ophthalmopathy. The sequenced material came from blood. CDR3 sequence reads: CASSADSGTPYEQYF. CDR3 nucleotides: TGTGCCAGCAGCGCAGATAGCGGGACCCCCTACGAGCAGTACTTC.